Described below is a single T cell receptor beta chain sequence and its context. Its target is not known. Each individual donor underwent a draw of around 9.8 milliliters of peripheral blood. The sample originates from a study of blood T cells in healthy people across ages. Regarding the study as a whole: Diversity figures based on one million T cells were deemed too low.

CDR1 and CDR2 (germline): KGHDR, SFDVKD. The CDR3 extends over 9 amino acids. Trimming cost V 7 bases and J 11 bases, with 7 bases left between them. A second roughly 7 to 11 cycle PCR used barcoded and J-beta primers. Every cDNA was tagged by a template-switch adaptor with 12 random nucleotides. TCRdb re-called the 5' RACE reads through MiXCR, storing one row per CDR3 protein. Among about 1.4 million distinct CDR3 sequences listed, roughly 59% were seen once. The sequencing sample was made of blood. The V and J genes are TRBV24-1 and TRBJ2-5, with D possibly called TRBD1 or TRBD2 (5 bases each). The receptor's source is a man in his late teens or twenties in good health. Here the CDR3 DNA reads TGTGCCACCAGGGGGGAGCAGTACTTC. It specifies CATRGEQYF.